The 27 T cell receptor beta chains in this list originate from one sample, sequenced in a study of T cell changes during pregnancy in multiple sclerosis. Clones were read by immunoSEQ multiplex PCR, and TCRdb kept only the in-frame ones, dropping some. Of roughly 45,000 clones listed, under 90% are singletons. Sequenced here: peripheral blood, sampled in the first trimester of pregnancy. These receptors were taken from a female donor in good health, enrolled as a control in a pregnancy study.

This clone was counted only a few times. This chain connects TRBV10-2 to TRBJ1-2; 8 nucleotides line up with TRBD1. CDR1 is WSHSY and CDR2 is SAAADI in the germline V gene. V gave up 1 base and J gave up 6 bases; unmatched junction bases: 4. The CDR3 has 14 amino acids. The CDR3 region is CASSEFRTGNGYTF. The CDR3 bases are TGCGCCAGCAGTGAGTTTAGGACAGGGAATGGCTACACCTTC.

This chain uses TRBV7-3 with TRBJ2-2; 11 nucleotides align to TRBD2. V was pared by 5 bases and J by 1 base, with 3 bases of the junction left unmatched. The germline gives CDR1 SGHTA, CDR2 FQGTGA. CDR3 length: 16 residues. As DNA, the CDR3 is TGTGCCAGCAGCACTACTAGCGGGAGGAACACCGGGGAGCTGTTTTTT. This codes for CASSTTSGRNTGELFF.

V usage is TRBV7-2 and J usage is TRBJ2-5, with 11 bases identical to TRBD2. Germline-derived CDR1 and CDR2 are SGHTA and FQGNSA. V gave up 1 base and J gave up 4 bases; unmatched junction bases: 5. This CDR3 is built from 16 residues. The CDR3 bases are TGTGCCAGCAGCTTAGAACTAGCGGGGGCTGGAGAGACCCAGTACTTC. It codes for CASSLELAGAGETQYF.

The V gene is TRBV28, the J gene TRBJ2-3; 8 bases line up with TRBD2. The CDR3 sequence is 15 residues long. The germline V gene encodes CDR1 MDHEN and CDR2 SYDVKM. V was clipped by 4 bases and J by 3 bases; unmatched bases: 6. The CDR3 DNA reads TGTGCCAGCAGTTCCCCCGGGGGGGCAACAGATACGCAGTATTTT. Its protein product is CASSSPGGATDTQYF.

V gene TRBV9 combines with J gene TRBJ2-3; 13 bases fit TRBD2. The CDR3 has 16 amino acids. Trimming took 4 bases from V and 3 from J; bases not matched to a gene: 5. Germline V gives CDR1 SGDLS, CDR2 YYNGEE. CDR3 protein: CASSYRLAGGTDTQYF. The CDR3 region has the DNA TGTGCCAGCAGCTACCGACTAGCGGGAGGAACAGATACGCAGTATTTT.

The chain is built from TRBV2 and TRBJ2-4; 7 bases line up with TRBD2. Germline V CDR1 and CDR2: SNHLY, FYNNEI. The CDR3 has 17 amino acids. J lost 6 bases, V lost 6 bases, and 17 bases had no gene match. For the CDR3, the DNA is TGTGCCAGCAGGGATGAAATACATTCGGGGGGTCCAAACATTCAGTACTTC. Its protein product is CASRDEIHSGGPNIQYF.

The chain employs TRBV5-1 and TRBJ2-1; 13 bases agree with TRBD2. Germline CDR1 and CDR2: SGHRS and YFSETQ. The CDR3 has 18 residues. With V trimmed by 9 bases and J by 8 bases, 20 bases remained unmatched. The CDR3 region is CATLRAGTSGTTKDEQFF. The CDR3 DNA follows: TGCGCCACCCTCAGGGCCGGGACTAGCGGGACGACAAAGGATGAGCAGTTCTTC.

This clone was counted a few times. The chain couples TRBV27 to TRBJ1-1, with D perhaps matching TRBD1 (5 bases). Germline-derived CDR1 and CDR2 are MNHEY and SMNVEV (reference sequence). V was cut by 1 base and J by 3 bases, with 9 bases left in between. This CDR3 is 14 amino acids long. CDR3 nucleotide sequence: TGTGCCAGCAGTTTATTTCCAGGGCACACTGAAGCTTTCTTT. Encoded protein: CASSLFPGHTEAFF.

The rearrangement joins TRBV7-2 to TRBJ2-3; TRBD1 aligns across 8 bases. From germline, CDR1 is SGHTA and CDR2 FQGNSA. V dropped 5 bases and J dropped 8; count of bases not matched to a gene: 9. The CDR3 is 14 amino acids. CDR3 sequence: CASSPGGPQVTQYF. Here the CDR3 DNA reads TGTGCCAGCAGCCCAGGGGGCCCTCAAGTTACGCAGTATTTT.

The chain carries TRBV28 and TRBJ2-5; 14 nucleotides agree with TRBD2. V dropped 3 bases and J dropped 5; count of bases not matched to a gene: 11. The CDR3 sequence is 18 residues long. CDR1 is MDHEN and CDR2 is SYDVKM in the germline V gene. CDR3 in DNA: TGTGCCAGCAGTTTCGGAAAATACGGACTAGCGGGAGGCGAGACCCAGTACTTC. As protein: CASSFGKYGLAGGETQYF. The full variable domain, its missing parts supplied by reference TRBV28 and TRBJ2-5, is DVKVTQSSRYLVKRTGEKVFLECVQDMDHENMFWYRQDPGLGLRLIYFSYDVKMKEKGDIPEGYSVSREKKERFSLILESASTNQTSMYLCASSFGKYGLAGGETQYFGPGTRLLVL.

The genes are TRBV19 and TRBJ2-7; maybe TRBD1 (6 bases). The CDR3 spans 14 residues. The V end lost 3 bases, the J end lost 6 bases, and 15 bases lay between the germline ends. Germline loops: CDR1 LNHDA, CDR2 SQIVND (reference sequence). CDR3 in DNA: TGTGCCAGTAGTATCGAAGGGGGAATCGGCGAGCAGTACTTC. It encodes CASSIEGGIGEQYF.

This chain uses TRBV5-5 with TRBJ2-7, with 10 bases aligning to TRBD1. CDR3 length: 13 residues. V was pared by 3 bases and J by 3 bases, with 0 bases of the junction left unmatched. Germline CDR1 SGHKS, CDR2 YYEKEE (reference sequence). CDR3 bases: TGTGCCAGCAGCTGGACAGGGGGCTACGAGCAGTACTTC. Amino acid sequence: CASSWTGGYEQYF.

This clone came up once. The chain employs TRBV6-5 and TRBJ2-5; possibly TRBD1 for D (5 bases). The J call may be faulty, since TRBJ2-7 better matches the DNA end. Germline V gene lookup returns CDR1 MNHEY and CDR2 SVGAGI. This CDR3 has 13 residues. The CDR3 spells CASSYMQGGEQYF. Written as DNA, the CDR3 is TGTGCCAGCAGTTACATGCAGGGCGGCGAGCAGTACTTC.

This chain joins TRBV19 and TRBJ2-1; TRBD2 matches at 10 bases. Germline lookup yields CDR1 LNHDA and CDR2 SQIVND (reference sequence). Trimming at V came to 4 bases and at J to 2 bases, leaving 2 bases not matched to a gene. CDR3 length: 15 amino acids. The chain's CDR3 is CASSTSGSPYNEQFF. CDR3 sequence (DNA): TGTGCCAGTAGTACTAGCGGGAGCCCCTACAATGAGCAGTTCTTC. Looking up the rest from reference TRBV19 and TRBJ2-1 gives the full variable domain: DGGITQSPKYLFRKEGQNVTLSCEQNLNHDAMYWYRQDPGQGLRLIYYSQIVNDFQKGDIAEGYSVSREKKESFPLTVTSAQKNPTAFYLCASSTSGSPYNEQFFGPGTRLTVL.

CDR3 amino acids: CASSQVAGNTHEQYF. CDR3 DNA: TGCGCCAGCAGCCAAGTAGCAGGGAATACCCACGAGCAGTACTTC. V gene TRBV4-3 combines with J gene TRBJ2-7, with D tentatively TRBD1 (5 bases). Trimming removed 1 base from V and 5 bases from J, with 15 bases in between. From germline, CDR1 is LGHNA and CDR2 YSLEER. The CDR3 contains 15 residues.

The genes are TRBV7-9 and TRBJ1-1; D unresolved. The CDR3 sequence is 17 residues long. CDR1 and CDR2 (germline): SEHNR, FQNEAQ (reference sequence). Trimming pared 3 bases from V and 2 bases from J, leaving 19 bases between. The CDR3 here is CASSLSGYLRTNTEAFF. Written as DNA, the CDR3 is TGTGCCAGCAGCTTGAGCGGGTACTTACGTACAAACACTGAAGCTTTCTTT.

The chain has TRBV11-2 and TRBJ1-4; unclear D gene. The CDR3 sequence is 16 residues long. Germline V gives CDR1 SGHAT, CDR2 FQNNGV. V was shortened by 1 base and J by 3 bases, with 12 bases between the two germline ends. The CDR3 DNA sequence: TGTGCCAGCAGCTTAGGGTCGGGTCAGCCTAATGAAAAACTGTTTTTT. It yields the protein CASSLGSGQPNEKLFF. Supplemented by reference TRBV11-2 and TRBJ1-4, the full variable domain reads EAGVAQSPRYKIIEKRQSVAFWCNPISGHATLYWYQQILGQGPKLLIQFQNNGVVDDSQLPKDRFSAERLKGVDSTLKIQPAKLEDSAVYLCASSLGSGQPNEKLFFGSGTQLSVL.

The V and J genes are TRBV10-3 and TRBJ2-7; 7 positions match TRBD1. This CDR3 has 14 residues. V lost 6 bases and J lost 0; bases outside the gene matches: 5. Germline CDR1 is ENHRY and CDR2 is SYGVKD. As DNA, the CDR3 is TGTGCCATCAGAGCCTGGGACAGCTCCTACGAGCAGTACTTC. This sequence encodes CAIRAWDSSYEQYF.

Only one count was recorded for this clone. This chain links TRBV5-1 with TRBJ2-1; 8 nucleotides agree with TRBD1. CDR1 is SGHRS and CDR2 is YFSETQ in the germline V gene. The length of the CDR3 is 16 residues. Trimming took 4 bases from V and 6 from J; bases not matched to a gene: 12. The CDR3 region has the DNA TGCGCCAGCAGCACTAGGGACAGGACGGTTGCCAATGAGCAGTTCTTC. Its translation is CASSTRDRTVANEQFF.

This clone has just one count. The chain combines TRBV30 with TRBJ1-4; D is possibly TRBD1 (5 bases). V dropped 3 bases and J dropped 6 bases, with 8 bases sitting between them. CDR3 length: 12 residues. Germline-derived CDR1 and CDR2 are GTSNPN and SVGIG (reference sequence). In DNA, the CDR3 is TGTGCCTGGAGGGGGCGCGATGAAAAACTGTTTTTT. This gives the protein CAWRGRDEKLFF.

J is TRBJ1-5 and V is TRBV19; a weak D match, TRBD1 (6 bases). This CDR3 comprises 14 residues. Trimming took off 6 bases at V and 4 bases at J, with 13 bases between the two ends. Germline V gene lookup returns CDR1 LNHDA and CDR2 SQIVND (reference sequence). The CDR3 DNA sequence: TGTGCCAGTAGCCCCCCTGGGACAAATCAGCCCCAGCATTTT. It translates to CASSPPGTNQPQHF.

The V and J genes are TRBV28 and TRBJ2-7, with 8 bases fitting TRBD1. The junction had 10 bases not matched to a gene; V was cut back by 6 bases and J by 0 bases. CDR3 length: 16 residues. Germline V gives CDR1 MDHEN, CDR2 SYDVKM. The CDR3 DNA follows: TGTGCCAGCAGCCCATTCAGGACAGGGCTCTCCTACGAGCAGTACTTC. It translates to CASSPFRTGLSYEQYF.

J is TRBJ2-7 and V is TRBV5-6, with D unclear. From germline, CDR1 is SGHDT and CDR2 YYEEEE. V was trimmed by 4 bases and J by 1 base, leaving 15 bases between them. The CDR3 runs 15 residues. As DNA, the CDR3 is TGTGCCAGCAGCCCGCCTCACAGAAGATCCTACGAGCAGTACTTC. This sequence encodes CASSPPHRRSYEQYF.

The chain has TRBV10-3 and TRBJ2-7; 10 bases agree with TRBD2. The CDR3 has 15 residues. Germline lookup yields CDR1 ENHRY and CDR2 SYGVKD. Trimming removed 3 bases from V and 3 bases from J; junction bases left unmatched: 5. The CDR3 spells CAISDAASGSYEQYF. The CDR3 DNA sequence: TGTGCCATCAGTGACGCGGCTAGCGGGAGCTACGAGCAGTACTTC.

The rearrangement uses TRBV7-9 and TRBJ2-2, with TRBD1 matching 7 bases. The CDR3 loop spans 16 amino acids. Losses at the gene ends were 4 bases for V and 5 bases for J; bases not matched to a gene: 10. CDR1 is SEHNR and CDR2 is FQNEAQ in the germline V gene (reference sequence). The CDR3 DNA reads TGTGCCAGCAGCTCCACACTACAGGGGTGGACCGGGGAGCTGTTTTTT. This gives the protein CASSSTLQGWTGELFF.

The CDR3 protein is CASTGTSNYEQYF. The CDR3 nucleotides read TGCGCCAGCACCGGGACTTCCAACTACGAGCAGTACTTC. The chain combines TRBV10-2 with TRBJ2-7, with D perhaps matching TRBD2 (6 bases). CDR1 is WSHSY and CDR2 is SAAADI in the germline V gene. Trimming removed 7 bases at V and 3 bases at J, with 13 bases between. This CDR3 region has 13 residues.

The gene calls are TRBV29-1 and TRBJ2-1; no clear D. Germline CDR1 is SQVTM and CDR2 is ANQGSEA. The V end was cut by 4 bases, the J end by 6 bases, with 22 bases between. The CDR3 is 16 residues long. CDR3 DNA sequence: TGCAGCGTTGTAAGCCCCCAAGCAGGCGCCTTCAATGAGCAGTTCTTC. Amino acid sequence: CSVVSPQAGAFNEQFF.